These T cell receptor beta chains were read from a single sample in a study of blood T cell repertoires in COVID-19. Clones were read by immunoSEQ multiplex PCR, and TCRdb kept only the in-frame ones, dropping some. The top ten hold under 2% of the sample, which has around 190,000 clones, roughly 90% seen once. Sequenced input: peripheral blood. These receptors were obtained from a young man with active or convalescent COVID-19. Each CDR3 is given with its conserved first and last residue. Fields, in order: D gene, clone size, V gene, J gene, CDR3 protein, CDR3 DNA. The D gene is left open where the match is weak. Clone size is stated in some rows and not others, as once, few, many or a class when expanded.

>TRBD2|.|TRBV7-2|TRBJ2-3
CASSLQAGPSAADTQYF
TGTGCCAGCAGCTTACAAGCGGGACCCTCAGCGGCAGATACGCAGTATTTT
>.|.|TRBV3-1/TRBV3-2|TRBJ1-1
CASSLQTANTEAFF
TGTGCCAGCAGCCTGCAGACAGCGAACACTGAAGCTTTCTTT
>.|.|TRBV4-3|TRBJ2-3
CASSQDRRVWATDTQYF
TGCGCCAGCAGCCAAGACAGGCGGGTATGGGCCACAGATACGCAGTATTTT
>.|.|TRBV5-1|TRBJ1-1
CASSLEVVEAWTEAFF
TGCGCCAGCAGCTTGGAGGTCGTCGAGGCTTGGACTGAAGCTTTCTTT
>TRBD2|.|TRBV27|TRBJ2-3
CASSTVSTSGLGDTQYF
TGTGCCAGCAGCACCGTCTCGACTAGCGGTTTGGGAGATACGCAGTATTTT
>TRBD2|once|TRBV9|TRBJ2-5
CASNDSIIFVGGGRGQETQYF
TGTGCCAGCAACGATAGCATTATTTTTGTGGGAGGCGGGAGGGGTCAAGAGACCCAGTACTTC
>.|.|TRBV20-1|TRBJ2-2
CSASNPGMDSGELFF
TGCAGTGCTAGTAATCCGGGGATGGACTCCGGGGAGCTGTTTTTT
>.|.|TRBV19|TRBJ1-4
CASSITRAGVNEKLFF
TGTGCCAGTAGTATAACCCGGGCAGGGGTTAATGAAAAACTGTTTTTT
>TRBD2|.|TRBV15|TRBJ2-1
CATSSGRSSGRYNEQFF
TGTGCCACCAGCAGTGGTAGGAGTAGCGGGAGATACAATGAGCAGTTCTTC
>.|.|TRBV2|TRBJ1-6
CASTGVVPGSYNSPLHF
TGTGCCAGCACCGGGGTGGTTCCTGGTTCCTATAATTCACCCCTCCACTTT
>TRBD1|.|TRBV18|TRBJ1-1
CASSPRGAVGTEAFF
TGTGCCAGCTCACCCAGGGGGGCCGTGGGCACTGAAGCTTTCTTT
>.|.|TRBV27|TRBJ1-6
CASSPRDQGPLHF
TGTGCCAGCAGTCCCAGAGACCAGGGACCCCTCCACTTT
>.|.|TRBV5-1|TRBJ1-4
CASSLDGGGRANEKLFF
TGCGCCAGCAGCTTGGATGGGGGAGGTAGAGCTAATGAAAAACTGTTTTTT
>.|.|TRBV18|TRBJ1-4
CASSPSRQTRNEKLFF
TGTGCCAGCTCACCCTCCAGACAGACGAGAAATGAAAAACTGTTTTTT
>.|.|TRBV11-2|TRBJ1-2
CASSPNRGSGYTF
TGTGCCAGCAGCCCCAACCGGGGTTCTGGCTACACCTTC
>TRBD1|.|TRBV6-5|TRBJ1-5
CASSPGTDSNQPQHF
TGTGCCAGCAGCCCCGGGACAGATAGCAATCAGCCCCAGCATTTT
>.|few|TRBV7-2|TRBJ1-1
CASSFRRGGTEAFF
TGTGCCAGCAGCTTTCGTAGAGGGGGCACTGAAGCTTTCTTT
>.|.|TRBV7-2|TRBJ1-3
CASSLWRGSGNTIYF
TGTGCCAGCAGCTTATGGAGGGGCTCTGGAAACACCATATATTTT
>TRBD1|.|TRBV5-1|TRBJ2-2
CASSLDRGGTGELFF
TGCGCCAGCAGCTTGGACAGGGGTGGCACCGGGGAGCTGTTTTTT
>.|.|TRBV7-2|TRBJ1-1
CASSQDRNTEAFF
TGTGCCAGCAGCCAAGACAGAAACACTGAAGCTTTCTTT
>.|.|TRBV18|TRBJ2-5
CASSPGLEGETQYF
TGTGCCAGCTCACCGGGACTGGAGGGAGAGACCCAGTACTTC
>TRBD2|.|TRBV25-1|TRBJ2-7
CASSDWASSGRLYEQYF
TGTGCCAGCAGTGATTGGGCGTCTAGCGGGAGACTCTACGAGCAGTACTTC
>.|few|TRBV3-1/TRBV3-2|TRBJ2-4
CASSQDLCRGRSAKNIQYF
TGTGCCAGCAGCCAAGATCTGTGTCGAGGGAGGTCCGCCAAAAACATTCAGTACTTC
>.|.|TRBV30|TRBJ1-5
CAWGQLNQPQHF
TGTGCCTGGGGACAGCTTAATCAGCCCCAGCATTTT
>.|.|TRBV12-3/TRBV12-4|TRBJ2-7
CASTMDSYEQYF
TGTGCCAGCACCATGGACAGCTACGAGCAGTACTTC